These 28 T cell receptor beta chains share one sample of origin, sequenced in a study of vaccination effects on CD4 cells after COVID-19. The assay was immunoSEQ multiplex PCR, and TCRdb's table has in-frame clones only and misses some. The profile shows roughly 27,000 clones, roughly 69% of them singletons. These receptors lack a known antigen. Pools of viral peptides were used by the ViraFEST assay to expand antigen-specific CD4+ T cells ahead of sequencing. Researchers isolated CD4+ T cells once approximately ten days of culture had elapsed. PCR showed that the person got SARS-CoV-2 infection at some point between March and December 2020. The input for sequencing was CD4+ T cells from PBMCs cultured with SARS-CoV-2 spike peptides, taken before COVID-19 vaccination. Receptors originate from a human donor who had a prior SARS-CoV-2 infection.

The chain uses TRBV11-2 and TRBJ2-1; a weak D match, TRBD1 (6 bases). In germline, CDR1 is SGHAT, CDR2 FQNNGV. V was pared by 5 bases and J by 0 bases, with 14 bases between. CDR3 length: 16 amino acids. CDR3 in amino acids: CASSRPGGPSYNEQFF. As DNA, the CDR3 is TGTGCCAGCAGCCGACCTGGGGGCCCCTCCTACAATGAGCAGTTCTTC.

This chain links TRBV18 with TRBJ1-1; possibly TRBD1 for D (6 bases). This CDR3 region has 16 residues. The germline V gene encodes CDR1 KGHSH and CDR2 LQKENI. V was shortened by 3 bases and J by 4 bases, with 18 bases between the two germline ends. The DNA of the CDR3 is TGTGCCAGCTCACCTTCTGCTTCAGGGGTTGGCACTGAAGCTTTCTTT. Its translation: CASSPSASGVGTEAFF.

The rearrangement uses TRBV6-6 and TRBJ2-1; maybe TRBD2 (5 bases). CDR3 length: 13 residues. Deletions cut 5 bases from V and 4 bases from J, with 9 bases between. Germline values: CDR1 MNHNY, CDR2 SVGAGI (reference sequence). CDR3 residues: CASSPGEYNEQFF. The CDR3 bases are TGTGCCAGCAGTCCCGGGGAGTACAATGAGCAGTTCTTC.

This clone showed up just once. The V gene is TRBV18, the J gene TRBJ2-3; 8 bases are a match to TRBD2. The CDR3 sequence is 14 residues long. Per the germline V gene, CDR1 is KGHSH and CDR2 is LQKENI. The V gene end was trimmed by 6 bases and the J gene end by 1 base; junction bases not matched to a gene: 3. The CDR3 region has the DNA TGTGCCAGCTCCTTTAGCGGGGGCACAGATACGCAGTATTTT. Protein: CASSFSGGTDTQYF.

This chain uses TRBV6-5 with TRBJ1-4, with a tentative D call TRBD1 (5 bases). The CDR3 contains 15 residues. Germline CDR1 is MNHEY and CDR2 is SVGAGI. Deletions cut 3 bases from V and 8 bases from J, with 16 bases between. The CDR3 reads CASSYSPGRDEKLFF. Here the CDR3 DNA reads TGTGCCAGCAGTTATTCGCCAGGGCGGGACGAAAAACTGTTTTTT.

The sample holds a few counts of this clone. The J gene is TRBJ1-2, the V gene TRBV18, with D possibly being TRBD1 (5 bases). This CDR3 region has 15 residues. V was trimmed by 2 bases and J by 1 base, leaving 11 bases between them. CDR1 and CDR2 (germline): KGHSH, LQKENI. The CDR3 is CASSPSRDVNYGYTF. DNA of the CDR3: TGTGCCAGCTCACCATCCAGGGATGTTAACTATGGCTACACCTTC.

The V call is TRBV5-6, the J call TRBJ2-3, with no clear D. V lost 4 bases to trimming and J lost 2 bases, with 5 bases between them. Germline CDR1 SGHDT, CDR2 YYEEEE. The CDR3 loop spans 12 amino acids. DNA of the CDR3: TGTGCCAGCAGCGCCTCCACAGATACGCAGTATTTT. Translating it yields CASSASTDTQYF.

The rearrangement joins TRBV12-5 to TRBJ1-1; D might be TRBD1 (6 bases). CDR1 and CDR2 (germline): LGHNT, FRNRAP. V dropped 5 bases and J dropped 0 bases, with 13 bases sitting between them. This CDR3 is built from 15 residues. DNA of the CDR3: TGTGCTAGTGGTGATCCGGGACACATGAACACTGAAGCTTTCTTT. Protein sequence: CASGDPGHMNTEAFF. Full variable domain (outside the CDR3, taken from reference TRBV12-5 and TRBJ1-1): DARVTQTPRHKVTEMGQEVTMRCQPILGHNTVFWYRQTMMQGLELLAYFRNRAPLDDSGMPKDRFSAEMPDATLATLKIQPSEPRDSAVYFCASGDPGHMNTEAFFGQGTRLTVV.

The chain combines TRBV3-1 (or the pseudogene TRBV3-2) with TRBJ1-2; no reliable D call. This CDR3 has 14 amino acids. With 4 bases removed from V and 2 bases from J, the gap between germline ends came to 11 bases. Per germline, CDR1 LGHDT and CDR2 YNNKEL (reference sequence). The CDR3 loop reads CASSPDGWNYGYTF. The CDR3 DNA reads as TGTGCCAGCAGCCCTGACGGGTGGAACTATGGCTACACCTTC.

This clone occurred a few times. The V and J genes are TRBV25-1 and TRBJ2-1; no reliable D call. The CDR3 is 14 residues long. Trimming stripped 1 base from V and 4 bases from J, with 8 bases between. Germline lookup yields CDR1 MGHDK and CDR2 SYGVNS. CDR3 sequence reads: CASSESPAYNEQFF. CDR3 nucleotide sequence: TGTGCCAGCAGTGAATCCCCTGCTTACAATGAGCAGTTCTTC.

The V gene is TRBV12-3 or TRBV12-4, the J gene TRBJ2-5, with D possibly matching TRBD1 (6 bases). CDR3 length: 13 amino acids. V was trimmed by 3 bases and J by 4 bases, leaving 9 bases between them. CDR3 in DNA: TGTGCCAGCAGTTTTGTCAGGGGAGAGACCCAGTACTTC. Its protein is CASSFVRGETQYF.

There are a few counts of this clone. The CDR3 here is CASSLIQGATDTQYF. In DNA form, the CDR3 reads TGTGCCAGCAGCTTGATCCAGGGGGCAACAGATACGCAGTATTTT. This chain links TRBV7-9 with TRBJ2-3; 8 nucleotides match TRBD1. The trim removed 3 bases at V and 3 bases at J, leaving 5 bases unmatched. Germline CDR1 reads SEHNR; CDR2 reads FQNEAQ (reference sequence). This CDR3 is built from 15 residues.

In this sample, this clone turned up once. At one of its ends the junction is not consistent with the germline gene, which may arise from a read error. This chain joins TRBV7-7 and TRBJ2-5, with D hard to call. Germline V gene data show CDR1 as SSHAT and CDR2 as FNYEAQ (reference sequence). There are 12 residues in the CDR3. The chain's CDR3 is CASSLLGETQYF. The CDR3 DNA is TGTGCTAGCAGCTTATTAGGGGAGACCCAGTACTTC.

The chain carries TRBV5-1 and TRBJ1-2; D gene ambiguous. The CDR3 loop spans 15 amino acids. Germline CDR1 SGHRS, CDR2 YFSETQ. V was pared by 6 bases and J by 0 bases, with 15 bases between. The CDR3 DNA reads as TGCGCCAGCACCCCCGGGCCAGGCTCTAACTATGGCTACACCTTC. It codes for CASTPGPGSNYGYTF.

CDR3 nucleotide sequence: TGTGCCAGCAGCCAAATGCACGGGACACCTGGTTTCGAAGGGGCCAACGTCCTGACTTTC. Translation gives CASSQMHGTPGFEGANVLTF. The chain has TRBV3-1 (or the pseudogene TRBV3-2) and TRBJ2-6; possible D gene TRBD1, 6 bases. Germline V gene sequence: CDR1 LGHDT, CDR2 YNNKEL (reference sequence). This CDR3 has 20 amino acids. Trimming cost V 2 bases and J 4 bases, with 24 bases left between them.

This chain links TRBV19 with TRBJ2-7; 8 bases map to TRBD1. This CDR3 spans 14 amino acids. The J segment lost 2 bases and the V segment lost 1 base, leaving 1 base of the junction unmatched. Germline V gene sequence: CDR1 LNHDA, CDR2 SQIVND (reference sequence). CDR3 sequence reads: CASSIATGAYEQYF. The CDR3 DNA is TGTGCCAGTAGTATAGCGACAGGGGCCTACGAGCAGTACTTC.

This chain links TRBV19 with TRBJ1-3, with 7 bases that match TRBD1. Germline-derived CDR1 and CDR2 are LNHDA and SQIVND (reference sequence). V was pared by 6 bases and J by 0 bases, with 2 bases of the junction left unmatched. The CDR3 has 14 amino acids. CDR3 sequence: CASSRQGSGNTIYF. CDR3 in DNA: TGTGCCAGTAGCCGACAGGGCTCTGGAAACACCATATATTTT.

This clone was counted a few times. The J gene is TRBJ2-2, the V gene TRBV6-2 or TRBV6-3, with TRBD2 identical over 9 bases. J gave up 5 bases and V 9 bases, and 1 base lay outside the gene matches. This CDR3 spans 12 amino acids. Germline assignment: CDR1 MNHEY and CDR2 SVGEGT. CDR3 nucleotide sequence: TGTGCCAGTAGCGGGAGAACCGGGGAGCTGTTTTTT. It yields the protein CASSGRTGELFF.

This chain links TRBV7-6 with TRBJ2-5; a possible D gene is TRBD1 (6 bases). The CDR3 has 14 residues. The germline V and J ends were trimmed by 5 bases and 5 bases, with 15 bases remaining between them. Per germline, CDR1 SGHVS and CDR2 FNYEAQ. In DNA, the CDR3 is TGTGCCAGCAGCCTCACAGGGTCTGGGGAGACCCAGTACTTC. Its protein is CASSLTGSGETQYF. The full variable domain, rest sourced from reference TRBV7-6 and TRBJ2-5, is GAGVSQSPRYKVTKRGQDVALRCDPISGHVSLYWYRQALGQGPEFLTYFNYEAQQDKSGLPNDRFSAERPEGSISTLTIQRTEQRDSAMYRCASSLTGSGETQYFGPGTRLLVL.

This clone was counted many times. The V gene is TRBV6-5, the J gene TRBJ2-1; D may be TRBD2 (6 bases). Germline CDR1 and CDR2: MNHEY and SVGAGI. Deletions cut 4 bases from V and 6 bases from J, with 16 bases between. CDR3 length: 15 residues. CDR3 sequence (DNA): TGTGCCAGCAGTTTAGTGCAAGGTAGCGGCAATGAGCAGTTCTTC. This translates into CASSLVQGSGNEQFF.

This clone was seen once. The rearrangement links TRBV6-5 to TRBJ2-1; TRBD2 matches at 9 bases. The trim removed 7 bases at V and 9 bases at J, leaving 10 bases unmatched. This CDR3 is built from 14 residues. CDR1 is MNHEY, CDR2 SVGAGI, per germline. This CDR3 is CASIRAGGGGEQFF. In DNA form, the CDR3 reads TGTGCCAGCATTCGAGCGGGAGGAGGCGGTGAGCAGTTCTTC.

This clone was seen just once. The chain has TRBV6-1 and TRBJ2-7, with D uncertain. Germline assignment: CDR1 MNHNS and CDR2 SASEGT. CDR3 length equals 14 residues. The V end lost 1 base, the J end lost 0 bases, and 7 bases lay between the germline ends. The CDR3 here is CASSEDRLSYEQYF. The CDR3 DNA sequence: TGTGCCAGCAGTGAAGACAGACTCTCCTACGAGCAGTACTTC.

This clone was observed a few times. The chain joins TRBV10-1 to TRBJ1-1; TRBD1 might be the D (5 bases). Germline V gene data show CDR1 as WNHNN and CDR2 as SYGVQD (reference sequence). Trimming left V 1 base short and J 4 bases short, with 13 bases between. This CDR3 is 15 amino acids long. CDR3 in amino acids: CASSELGGRGTEAFF. The CDR3 nucleotides read TGCGCCAGCAGTGAGTTGGGAGGTAGGGGCACTGAAGCTTTCTTT.

The chain has TRBV5-1 and TRBJ2-7; D unresolved. Looked up from germline, CDR1 is SGHRS and CDR2 is YFSETQ. This CDR3 is 15 amino acids long. Trimming pared 2 bases from V and 2 bases from J, leaving 14 bases between. In nucleotides, the CDR3 is TGCGCCAGCAGCTTTTTGTCCGGGTCTACCTACGAGCAGTACTTC. This sequence encodes CASSFLSGSTYEQYF.

The gene calls are TRBV25-1 and TRBJ2-5; D unresolved. Germline V gives CDR1 MGHDK, CDR2 SYGVNS. Trimming took 0 bases from V and 1 from J, leaving 6 bases between them. This CDR3 has 14 amino acids. CDR3 sequence (DNA): TGTGCCAGCAGTGAATACCCCATCCAAGAGACCCAGTACTTC. Translating it yields CASSEYPIQETQYF. Filled out from reference TRBV25-1 and TRBJ2-5, the complete variable domain reads EADIYQTPRYLVIGTGKKITLECSQTMGHDKMYWYQQDPGMELHLIHYSYGVNSTEKGDLSSESTVSRIRTEHFPLTLESARPSHTSQYLCASSEYPIQETQYFGPGTRLLVL.

This clone was observed a handful of times. The chain joins TRBV10-1 to TRBJ2-3; no reliable D call. V lost 3 bases, J lost 5 bases, and 6 bases lay in between. The length of the CDR3 is 12 residues. Germline CDR1 reads WNHNN; CDR2 reads SYGVQD (reference sequence). The CDR3 loop reads CASSDWLDTQYF. DNA of the CDR3: TGCGCCAGCAGTGATTGGTTAGATACGCAGTATTTT.

The chain links TRBV2 to TRBJ2-7; the D gene is possibly TRBD2 (5 bases). Trimming took 6 bases from V and 0 from J, leaving 6 bases between them. The CDR3 runs to 12 residues. In germline, CDR1 is SNHLY, CDR2 FYNNEI. The chain's CDR3 is CASRRGSYEQYF. Here the CDR3 DNA reads TGTGCCAGCAGACGGGGCTCCTACGAGCAGTACTTC.

The rearrangement joins TRBV6-2 or TRBV6-3 to TRBJ2-7, with 7 bases that match TRBD1. The V segment lost 2 bases and the J segment 0 bases; nucleotides outside the gene matches: 4. Germline-derived CDR1 and CDR2 are MNHEY and SVGEGT. This CDR3 spans 15 amino acids. CDR3 sequence: CASSYLGGSSYEQYF. Written as DNA, the CDR3 is TGTGCCAGCAGTTACCTAGGGGGCTCCTCCTACGAGCAGTACTTC.